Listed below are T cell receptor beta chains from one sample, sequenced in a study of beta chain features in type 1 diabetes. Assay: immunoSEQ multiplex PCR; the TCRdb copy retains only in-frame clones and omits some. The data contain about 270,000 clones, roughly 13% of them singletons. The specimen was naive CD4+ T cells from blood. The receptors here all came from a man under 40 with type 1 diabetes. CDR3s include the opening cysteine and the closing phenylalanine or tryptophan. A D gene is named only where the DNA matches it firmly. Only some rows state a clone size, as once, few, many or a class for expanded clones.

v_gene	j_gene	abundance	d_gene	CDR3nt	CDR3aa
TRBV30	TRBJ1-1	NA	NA	TGTGCCTGGACCAGGAGCAGGGACACTGAAGCTTTCTTT	CAWTRSRDTEAFF
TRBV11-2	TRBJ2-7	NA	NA	TGTGCCAGCAGCCCTAACTGGGCGCAAACCTACGAGCAGTACTTC	CASSPNWAQTYEQYF
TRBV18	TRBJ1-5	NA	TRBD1	TGTGCCAGCTCACCCGCGGGGGACAGGGCTAATCAGCCCCAGCATTTT	CASSPAGDRANQPQHF
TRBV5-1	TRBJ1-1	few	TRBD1	TGCGCCAGCAGCTCGACAGGGACAAACACTGAAGCTTTCTTT	CASSSTGTNTEAFF
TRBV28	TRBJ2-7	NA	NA	TGTGCCAGCAGTTTCGGCGGAGTCATCTCCTACGAGCAGTACTTC	CASSFGGVISYEQYF
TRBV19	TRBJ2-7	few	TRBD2	TGTGCCAGTAGTATAGCGGGAGGCGACGAGCAGTACTTC	CASSIAGGDEQYF
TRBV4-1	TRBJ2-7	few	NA	TGCGCCAGCAGCCAAGCGCGGGCCTACGAGCAGTACTTC	CASSQARAYEQYF
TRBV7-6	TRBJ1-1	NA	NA	TGTGCCAGCAGCCTTACAGGGAACACTGAAGCTTTCTTT	CASSLTGNTEAFF
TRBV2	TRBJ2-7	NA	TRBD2	TGTGCCAGCAGTCCTCTAGCGGGCCTGGAGCAGTACTTC	CASSPLAGLEQYF
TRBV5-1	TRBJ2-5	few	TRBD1	TGCGCCAGCAGCTTTAAGACAGGGGGAGAGACCCAGTACTTC	CASSFKTGGETQYF
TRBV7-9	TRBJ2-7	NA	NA	TGTGCCAGCAGCAGCATCCGGGGTTCACGCTACGAGCAGTACTTC	CASSSIRGSRYEQYF
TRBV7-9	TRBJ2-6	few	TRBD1	TGTGCCAGCAGCCGAAATCGGGACAGGGGTGTATCTGGGGCCAACGTCCTGACTTTC	CASSRNRDRGVSGANVLTF
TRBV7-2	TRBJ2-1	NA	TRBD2	TGTGCCAGCAGCCTGGGACTAGCGGGATCCTACAATGAGCAGTTCTTC	CASSLGLAGSYNEQFF
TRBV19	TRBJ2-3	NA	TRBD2	TGTGCCAGTAGCCTTCCGACTAGCGGGAGGCCAGATACGCAGTATTTT	CASSLPTSGRPDTQYF
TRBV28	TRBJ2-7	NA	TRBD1	TGTGCCAGCAGTTCGGCGGGGACAGGTCTCCACGAGCAGTACTTC	CASSSAGTGLHEQYF
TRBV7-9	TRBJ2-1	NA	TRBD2	TGTGCCAGCAGCTTACTAGCGGCCCTTGAAAATGAGCAGTTCTTC	CASSLLAALENEQFF
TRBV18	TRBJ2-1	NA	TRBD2	TGTGCCAGCTCTAATAGCGGGAGGCCCTCCTACAATGAGCAGTTCTTC	CASSNSGRPSYNEQFF
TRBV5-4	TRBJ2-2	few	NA	TGTGCCAGCAGCGTTGACAGCACCGGGGAGCTGTTTTTT	CASSVDSTGELFF
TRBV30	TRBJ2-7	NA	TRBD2	TGTGCCTGGAGTGTGGGTAGCGGGGAGTTCTCAAAGCAGTACTTC	CAWSVGSGEFSKQYF
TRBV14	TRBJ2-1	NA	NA	TGTGCCAGCAGCCAAAGCGCCAATGAGCAGTTCTTC	CASSQSANEQFF
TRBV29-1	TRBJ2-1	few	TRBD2	TGCAGCGTTGGAGTACTAGCGGGAGTAGAGCAGCTCTTC	CSVGVLAGVEQLF
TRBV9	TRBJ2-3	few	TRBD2	TGTGCCAGCAATGGCGGGAGCCCCCCAAATACGCAGTATTTT	CASNGGSPPNTQYF
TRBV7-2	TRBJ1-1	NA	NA	TGTGCCAGCAGCCCGATCGGGGGGAGGATACGGAACACTGAAGCTTTCTTT	CASSPIGGRIRNTEAFF
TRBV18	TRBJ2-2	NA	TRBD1	TGTGCCAGCTCACTTACCGGGACAGCGAACACCGGGGAGCTGTTTTTT	CASSLTGTANTGELFF
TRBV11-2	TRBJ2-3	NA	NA	TGTGCCAGCAGCTTTTCCGCGGGGAGCACAGATACGCAGTATTTT	CASSFSAGSTDTQYF
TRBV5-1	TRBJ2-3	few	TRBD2	TGCGCCAGCAGCTTAGCGGGAGGGGCCGATACGCAGTATTTT	CASSLAGGADTQYF
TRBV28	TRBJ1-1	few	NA	TGTGCCAGCAGTTCTGGGCGGGGAACTGAAGCTTTCTTT	CASSSGRGTEAFF
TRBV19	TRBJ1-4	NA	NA	TGTGCCAGTACATCTGCCGGGGGAACTAATGAAAAACTGTTTTTT	CASTSAGGTNEKLFF
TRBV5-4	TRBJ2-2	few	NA	TGTGCCAGCAGCTTGGAAGGGGCATACACCGGGGAGCTGTTTTTT	CASSLEGAYTGELFF
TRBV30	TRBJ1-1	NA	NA	TGTGCCTGGAGCTCAGGCTATGAAGCTTTCTTT	CAWSSGYEAFF
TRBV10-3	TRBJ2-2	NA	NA	TGTGCCGCCGGGTCCACCGGGGAGCTGTTTTTT	CAAGSTGELFF
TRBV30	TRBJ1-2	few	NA	TGTGCCTGGACCCAAGGACTTGTCGGGGGCTACACCTTC	CAWTQGLVGGYTF
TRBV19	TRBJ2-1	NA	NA	TGTGCCAGTAGTGAAACAAATGAGCAGTTCTTC	CASSETNEQFF
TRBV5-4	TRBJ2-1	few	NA	TGTGCCAGCAGCTCCGCCGGGACTCCGTCTGGGGTCTTC	CASSSAGTPSGVF
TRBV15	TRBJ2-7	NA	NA	TGTGCCACCAGCAGAGAACAGGGAGGGAGTCCCTACGAGCAGTACTTC	CATSREQGGSPYEQYF
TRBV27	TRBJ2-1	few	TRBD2	TGTGCCAGCACCTATTCGGGCAGCGGGAAGAATGAGCAGTTCTTC	CASTYSGSGKNEQFF
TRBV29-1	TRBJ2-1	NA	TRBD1	TGCAGCGTGAGGGACAGGGGTTACAATGAGCAGTTCTTC	CSVRDRGYNEQFF
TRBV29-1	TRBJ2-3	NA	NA	TGCAGCGTTGAAGAGAGGACAGAAGATACGCAGTATTTT	CSVEERTEDTQYF
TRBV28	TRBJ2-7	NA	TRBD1	TGTGCCAGTAGGACAGGGGGCTACGAGCAGTACTTC	CASRTGGYEQYF
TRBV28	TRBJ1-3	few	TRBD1	TGTGCCAGCAGGCGACAGGGGGGAGACACCATATATTTT	CASRRQGGDTIYF
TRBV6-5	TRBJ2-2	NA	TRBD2	TGTGCCAGCAGTTACGGGTTTGGGGGGGGTACCGGGGAGCTGTTTTTT	CASSYGFGGGTGELFF
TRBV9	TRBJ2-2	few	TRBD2	TGTGCCAGCAGCTCACTAGCGGGAGGGCATACCGGGGAGCTGTTTTTT	CASSSLAGGHTGELFF
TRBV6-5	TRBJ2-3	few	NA	TGTGCCAGCAGTTACTCGAGTAGCGCACTCACAGATACGCAGTATTTT	CASSYSSSALTDTQYF
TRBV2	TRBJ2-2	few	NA	TGTGCCAGCAGTGAAGGAGTAGCGCGCGGGGAGCTGTTTTTT	CASSEGVARGELFF
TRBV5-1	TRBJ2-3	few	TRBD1	TGCGCCAGCAGCTTGAGTACAGGGGTCCTAGATACGCAGTATTTT	CASSLSTGVLDTQYF
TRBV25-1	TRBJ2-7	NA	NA	TGTGCCAGCAGTGACCCAGGGAAAGGCTACGAGCAGTACTTC	CASSDPGKGYEQYF
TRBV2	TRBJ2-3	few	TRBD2	TGTGCCAGCAGTGTGGGGACTTCCTCGACTAGCCCGGATACGCAGTATTTT	CASSVGTSSTSPDTQYF
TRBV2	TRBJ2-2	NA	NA	TGTGCCAGCAGGATAGGACTTGCCGGCACCGGGGAGCTGTTTTTT	CASRIGLAGTGELFF
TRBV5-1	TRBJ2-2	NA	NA	TGCGCCAGCAGCTTCTCCGGGGAGCTGTTTTTT	CASSFSGELFF
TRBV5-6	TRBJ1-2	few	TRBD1	TGTGCCAGCAGCTTCGGACCTGCGGGACAGGGTAACTATGGCTACACCTTC	CASSFGPAGQGNYGYTF
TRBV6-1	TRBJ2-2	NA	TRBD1	TGTGCCAGCAGGGAACGACAGGGTTCGGAGTACACCGGGGAGCTGTTTTTT	CASRERQGSEYTGELFF
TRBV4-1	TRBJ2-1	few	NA	TGCGCCAGCAGCCAAATAGGGGAATCCTACAATGAGCAGTTCTTC	CASSQIGESYNEQFF
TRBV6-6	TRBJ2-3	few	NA	TGTGCCAGCTACCTCAGCGGAACGAGCACAGATACGCAGTATTTT	CASYLSGTSTDTQYF
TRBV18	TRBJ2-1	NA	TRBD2	TGTGCCAGCTCCTTCACCCGACTAGCGGGAACGAATGAGCAGTTCTTC	CASSFTRLAGTNEQFF
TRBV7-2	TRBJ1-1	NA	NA	TGTGCCAGCAGCCTCCAGGGTGAAGCTTTCTTT	CASSLQGEAFF
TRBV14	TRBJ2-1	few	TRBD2	TGTGCCAGCAGCCAACTCGGACTAGCGAGTAATGAGCAGTTCTTC	CASSQLGLASNEQFF
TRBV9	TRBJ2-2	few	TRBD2	TGTGCCAGCAGCCTTCAAGGGACTAGGCGAACCGGGGAGCTGTTTTTT	CASSLQGTRRTGELFF
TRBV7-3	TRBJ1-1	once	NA	TGTGCCAGCAGAAAGACTGTGAACACTGAAGCTTTCTTT	CASRKTVNTEAFF
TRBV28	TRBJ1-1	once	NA	TGTGCCAGCAGTCCCATCGACAGGATGAACACTGAAGCTTTCTTT	CASSPIDRMNTEAFF